A single sample gave rise to the 29 T cell receptor beta chains below, sequenced in a study of blood T cell repertoires in COVID-19. Profiled with immunoSEQ multiplex PCR; TCRdb holds only in-frame clones, not every one. The sample carries over 60,000 clones, around 77% recorded once. The sequenced sample consisted of peripheral blood. The receptors stem from an older man with active or convalescent COVID-19.

This clone was seen more than once but under ten times. This chain connects TRBV6-5 to TRBJ1-1; the match to TRBD1 covers 9 bases. The ends lost 5 bases at V and 12 bases at J; junction bases unmatched: 7. The CDR3 covers 12 residues. Germline V gene data show CDR1 as MNHEY and CDR2 as SVGAGI. The CDR3 loop reads CASSIGTGQTFF. The CDR3 DNA sequence: TGTGCCAGCAGTATCGGGACAGGGCAAACTTTCTTT.

This rearrangement joins TRBV11-2 to TRBJ2-7, with TRBD2 as a possible D gene (5 bases). Germline CDR1 is SGHAT and CDR2 is FQNNGV. The CDR3 has 13 amino acids. V dropped 2 bases and J dropped 5 bases, with 10 bases sitting between them. The CDR3 spells CASSLWELHEQYF. CDR3 bases: TGTGCCAGCAGCTTATGGGAGCTCCACGAGCAGTACTTC.

This clone has ten or more counts. This rearrangement joins TRBV29-1 to TRBJ2-1; unclear D gene. Looked up from germline, CDR1 is SQVTM and CDR2 is ANQGSEA. The CDR3 extends over 12 amino acids. The V and J ends lost 3 bases and 6 bases respectively, with 9 bases between them. The CDR3 spells CSVDSTPNEQFF. The CDR3 DNA sequence: TGCAGCGTTGATTCTACCCCCAATGAGCAGTTCTTC.

The chain uses TRBV7-8 and TRBJ2-7; D not resolved. This CDR3 region has 14 residues. The germline V and J ends were trimmed by 5 bases and 3 bases, with 14 bases remaining between them. The germline V gene encodes CDR1 SGHVS and CDR2 FQNEAQ. The DNA for the CDR3 is TGTGCCAGCAGCATCTACCTAAATCGCTACGAGCAGTACTTC. Translation: CASSIYLNRYEQYF. The complete variable domain, with remaining parts taken from reference TRBV7-8 and TRBJ2-7, reads GAGVSQSPRYKVAKRGQDVALRCDPISGHVSLFWYQQALGQGPEFLTYFQNEAQLDKSGLPSDRFFAERPEGSVSTLKIQRTQQEDSAVYLCASSIYLNRYEQYFGPGTRLTVT.

This chain uses TRBV6-5 with TRBJ1-2, with D possibly being TRBD1 (5 bases). Germline assignment: CDR1 MNHEY and CDR2 SVGAGI. This CDR3 is 15 amino acids long. Trimming removed 6 bases from V and 0 bases from J, with 14 bases in between. The DNA of the CDR3 is TGTGCCAGCAGCGACGTGCGGGGGGCTAACTATGGCTACACCTTC. Amino acid sequence: CASSDVRGANYGYTF.

This chain links TRBV10-3 with TRBJ2-1; 13 nucleotides align to TRBD2. V shed 6 bases, J shed 5 bases, and the junction held 4 bases outside the gene matches. CDR3 size: 15 residues. Germline V gives CDR1 ENHRY, CDR2 SYGVKD. CDR3 DNA: TGTGCCATCAGGGGGACTAGCGGGGCTAACAATGAGCAGTTCTTC. Encoded protein: CAIRGTSGANNEQFF.

There are a few counts of this clone. CDR3 sequence reads: CASSLVGQGYNEQFF. CDR3 DNA sequence: TGTGCCAGCAGTTTAGTGGGACAGGGCTACAATGAGCAGTTCTTC. The V call is TRBV27, the J call TRBJ2-1; 9 bases fit TRBD1. The germline gives CDR1 MNHEY, CDR2 SMNVEV (reference sequence). V lost 2 bases to trimming and J lost 3 bases; unmatched junction nucleotides: 2. There are 15 residues in the CDR3.

J is TRBJ2-3 and V is TRBV28; 9 nucleotides align to TRBD2. The CDR3 consists of 16 residues. V shed 3 bases and J 2 bases; nucleotides not matched to a gene: 6. Germline V gives CDR1 MDHEN, CDR2 SYDVKM. The DNA of the CDR3 is TGTGCCAGCAGTTTCGGACTAGCGCGAGTCACAGATACGCAGTATTTT. Encoded protein: CASSFGLARVTDTQYF.

This clone was seen repeatedly, ten times or more. The J gene is TRBJ2-1, the V gene TRBV6-7; 7 bases align to TRBD1. TRBV6-7 is sorted into the ORF group, with uncertain function. CDR3 length equals 16 residues. V was pared by 2 bases and J by 7 bases, with 11 bases of the junction left unmatched. The CDR3 coding sequence is TGTGCCAGCAGTTACAAACCGGGACAGTCCTGGAATGAGCAGTTCTTC. Encoded protein: CASSYKPGQSWNEQFF.

The chain uses TRBV30 and TRBJ2-2, with no clear D. Germline assignment: CDR1 GTSNPN and CDR2 SVGIG (reference sequence). Trimming cost V 3 bases and J 9 bases, with 5 bases left between them. The CDR3 has 10 residues. CDR3 bases: TGTGCCTGGAGATCCTGGGAGCTGTTTTTT. This codes for CAWRSWELFF.

The V call is TRBV24-1, the J call TRBJ2-5; the match to TRBD2 covers 14 bases. The CDR3 extends over 17 amino acids. Trimming cost V 4 bases and J 5 bases; bases outside gene matches: 8. The germline CDR1 and CDR2 sequences are KGHDR and SFDVKD. CDR3 nucleotides: TGTGCCACCAGTGAGTCCCCGGGACTAGCGGGGGAGGAGACCCAGTACTTC. It codes for CATSESPGLAGEETQYF.

This clone was detected many times. The chain couples TRBV4-3 to TRBJ2-1, with 7 bases aligning to TRBD2. Germline assignment: CDR1 LGHNA and CDR2 YSLEER. The CDR3 is 15 amino acids. V trimming: 5 bases; J trimming: 0 bases; junction bases outside the gene matches: 4. The CDR3 nucleotides are TGCGCCAGCAGCGCTGGGAGGGGCTCCTACAATGAGCAGTTCTTC. Translated, it gives CASSAGRGSYNEQFF.

The J gene is TRBJ2-6, the V gene TRBV6-5; no definite D call. CDR1 is MNHEY and CDR2 is SVGAGI in the germline V gene. The V end was cut by 6 bases, the J end by 1 base, with 7 bases between. This CDR3 region has 14 residues. CDR3 amino acids: CASSLGSGANVLTF. CDR3 bases: TGTGCCAGCAGCCTCGGGTCTGGGGCCAACGTCCTGACTTTC.

The rearrangement joins TRBV6-5 to TRBJ1-6; a weak D match, TRBD1 (5 bases). This CDR3 has 15 residues. Germline values: CDR1 MNHEY, CDR2 SVGAGI. Trimming pared 2 bases from V and 5 bases from J, leaving 10 bases between. The CDR3 region has the DNA TGTGCCAGCAGTTACGGGACTGATGATAATTCACCCCTCCACTTT. Translation: CASSYGTDDNSPLHF.

This rearrangement joins TRBV6-6 to TRBJ2-1, with 10 bases identical to TRBD2. CDR1 MNHNY and CDR2 SVGAGI come from the germline V gene (reference sequence). V lost 6 bases to trimming and J lost 6 bases; unmatched junction nucleotides: 8. CDR3 length: 15 amino acids. The DNA for the CDR3 is TGTGCCAGCAGACAGCCTAGCGGGGGACTCAATGAGCAGTTCTTC. Its translation is CASRQPSGGLNEQFF.

The J gene is TRBJ2-7, the V gene TRBV5-1; the match to TRBD1 covers 9 bases. The CDR3 is made up of 15 amino acids. Germline V gives CDR1 SGHRS, CDR2 YFSETQ. The J segment lost 1 base and the V segment lost 3 bases, leaving 5 bases of the junction unmatched. The chain's CDR3 is CASSSGTGLSYEQYF. The CDR3 nucleotides read TGCGCCAGCAGCTCAGGGACAGGGCTTTCCTACGAGCAGTACTTC. The whole variable domain, remainder taken from reference TRBV5-1 and TRBJ2-7, is KAGVTQTPRYLIKTRGQQVTLSCSPISGHRSVSWYQQTPGQGLQFLFEYFSETQRNKGNFPGRFSGRQFSNSRSEMNVSTLELGDSALYLCASSSGTGLSYEQYFGPGTRLTVT.

The chain combines TRBV11-2 with TRBJ2-1; D possibly corresponds to TRBD2 (6 bases). CDR3 length: 19 amino acids. Trimming pared 0 bases from V and 4 bases from J, leaving 22 bases between. CDR1 is SGHAT and CDR2 is FQNNGV in the germline V gene. Here the CDR3 DNA reads TGTGCCAGCAGCTTAGATACGGGGACGTTGGGACTCCGATACAATGAGCAGTTCTTC. It is translated as CASSLDTGTLGLRYNEQFF.

The chain recombines TRBV6-6 with TRBJ2-2; 16 nucleotides line up with TRBD2. V lost 7 bases to trimming and J lost 9 bases; unmatched junction nucleotides: 5. This CDR3 contains 15 residues. Per germline, CDR1 MNHNY and CDR2 SVGAGI (reference sequence). CDR3 sequence: CASTGTSGGARELFF. The CDR3 DNA is TGTGCCAGCACCGGGACTAGCGGGGGGGCCAGGGAGCTGTTTTTT.

J is TRBJ2-7 and V is TRBV28; 7 nucleotides match TRBD2. J gave up 0 bases and V 7 bases, and 6 bases lay outside the gene matches. This CDR3 contains 14 residues. The germline V gene encodes CDR1 MDHEN and CDR2 SYDVKM. The CDR3 bases are TGTGCCAGCAACTGGCGGGGGAGCTCCTACGAGCAGTACTTC. Encoded protein: CASNWRGSSYEQYF. The full variable domain, with the rest looked up from reference TRBV28 and TRBJ2-7, is DVKVTQSSRYLVKRTGEKVFLECVQDMDHENMFWYRQDPGLGLRLIYFSYDVKMKEKGDIPEGYSVSREKKERFSLILESASTNQTSMYLCASNWRGSSYEQYFGPGTRLTVT.

J is TRBJ1-2 and V is TRBV6-5; D is ambiguous. Germline CDR1 is MNHEY and CDR2 is SVGAGI. Trimming removed 2 bases at V and 4 bases at J, with 11 bases between. The CDR3 runs 14 residues. The CDR3 sequence is CASSYGSGFYGYTF. CDR3 coding DNA: TGTGCCAGCAGTTACGGTTCGGGGTTCTATGGCTACACCTTC.

This clone has a handful of counts. The chain combines TRBV2 with TRBJ2-2; D call uncertain. Per the germline V gene, CDR1 is SNHLY and CDR2 is FYNNEI. Trimming stripped 6 bases from V and 8 bases from J, with 10 bases between. The CDR3 is 12 residues long. CDR3 sequence reads: CASRRVGGELFF. For the CDR3, the DNA is TGTGCCAGCAGACGGGTTGGTGGGGAGCTGTTTTTT. Full variable domain (outside the CDR3, taken from reference TRBV2 and TRBJ2-2): EPEVTQTPSHQVTQMGQEVILRCVPISNHLYFYWYRQILGQKVEFLVSFYNNEISEKSEIFDDQFSVERPDGSNFTLKIRSTKLEDSAMYFCASRRVGGELFFGEGSRLTVL.

The gene calls are TRBV7-2 and TRBJ2-3, with a possible D match to TRBD2 (5 bases). Trimming took off 5 bases at V and 1 base at J, with 10 bases between the two ends. The CDR3 runs to 14 residues. Looked up from germline, CDR1 is SGHTA and CDR2 is FQGNSA. CDR3 nucleotide sequence: TGTGCCAGCAGCCACTATAGCGGCACAGATACGCAGTATTTT. This codes for CASSHYSGTDTQYF.

The rearrangement joins TRBV6-6 to TRBJ2-1, with 9 bases identical to TRBD2. Germline values: CDR1 MNHNY, CDR2 SVGAGI (reference sequence). This CDR3 contains 17 residues. With V trimmed by 5 bases and J by 5 bases, 13 bases remained unmatched. The CDR3 here is CASSLNQGLALNNEQFF. CDR3 nucleotides: TGTGCCAGCAGTCTCAACCAGGGACTAGCTTTAAACAATGAGCAGTTCTTC.

This sequence joins TRBV28 and TRBJ1-1; 10 nucleotides line up with TRBD1. This CDR3 comprises 13 residues. CDR1 and CDR2 (germline): MDHEN, SYDVKM. V lost 7 bases to trimming and J lost 3 bases; unmatched junction nucleotides: 2. The CDR3 loop reads CASNGQGDTEAFF. The CDR3 nucleotides are TGTGCCAGCAACGGACAGGGGGACACTGAAGCTTTCTTT.

This rearrangement joins TRBV5-1 to TRBJ2-1; perhaps TRBD2 as D (6 bases). The V gene's germline CDR1 is SGHRS and CDR2 YFSETQ. CDR3 length equals 17 residues. V gave up 0 bases and J gave up 0 bases, with 13 bases separating them. DNA of the CDR3: TGCGCCAGCAGCTTGGCCGGGGGAGCCAGCTCCTACAATGAGCAGTTCTTC. Its protein product is CASSLAGGASSYNEQFF.

V gene TRBV10-3 combines with J gene TRBJ2-2, with 11 nucleotides matching TRBD1. The CDR3 totals 16 residues. The V segment lost 4 bases and the J segment 3 bases; nucleotides outside the gene matches: 4. CDR1 is ENHRY and CDR2 is SYGVKD in the germline V gene. The CDR3 region has the DNA TGTGCCATCAGTGGGACAGGGGGCATAGACACCGGGGAGCTGTTTTTT. This gives the protein CAISGTGGIDTGELFF.

This clone occurred once. The chain links TRBV7-9 to TRBJ1-5; D uncertain. Germline CDR1 and CDR2: SEHNR and FQNEAQ (reference sequence). V was clipped by 1 base and J by 7 bases, with 8 bases between them. CDR3 length equals 13 residues. As DNA, the CDR3 is TGTGCCAGCAGCTTAGAGGGCGGGCAGCCCCAGCATTTT. This codes for CASSLEGGQPQHF.

V gene TRBV19 combines with J gene TRBJ2-3; maybe TRBD2 (6 bases). Germline values: CDR1 LNHDA, CDR2 SQIVND (reference sequence). CDR3 size: 16 residues. The V gene lost 5 bases and the J gene lost 5 bases, with 20 bases spanning the gap. CDR3 in amino acids: CASSAPRMGGKDTQYF. In DNA form, the CDR3 reads TGTGCCAGTAGTGCCCCTCGAATGGGGGGAAAAGATACGCAGTATTTT.

This rearrangement joins TRBV5-4 to TRBJ1-2; the match to TRBD1 covers 11 bases. Per germline, CDR1 SGHNT and CDR2 YYREEE (reference sequence). CDR3 length equals 17 residues. Unmatched junction bases numbered 12, after V lost 4 bases and J lost 4 bases. For the CDR3, the DNA is TGTGCCAGCAGCCCACGACCCGGACAGGGGGCACTCTATGGCTACACCTTC. Its protein is CASSPRPGQGALYGYTF. Filled out from reference TRBV5-4 and TRBJ1-2, the complete variable domain reads ETGVTQSPTHLIKTRGQQVTLRCSSQSGHNTVSWYQQALGQGPQFIFQYYREEENGRGNFPPRFSGLQFPNYSSELNVNALELDDSALYLCASSPRPGQGALYGYTFGSGTRLTVV.